The 22 T cell receptor beta chains below all came from one sample that was sequenced in a study of blood T cell repertoires in COVID-19. Sequenced by immunoSEQ multiplex PCR; TCRdb stores in-frame clones only, minus some. This table has around 150,000 clones, roughly 88% appearing once. The sample taken for sequencing was PBMCs or T cells enriched from blood (not recorded which). All receptors come from a woman aged 45 to 65 who had recovered from COVID-19.

The rearrangement uses TRBV19 and TRBJ1-5, with TRBD1 as a possible D gene (6 bases). The germline V gene encodes CDR1 LNHDA and CDR2 SQIVND (reference sequence). V lost 7 bases to trimming and J lost 4 bases, with 14 bases between them. This CDR3 comprises 14 residues. The CDR3 reads CASINPRGNQPQHF. The CDR3 coding sequence is TGTGCCAGTATTAACCCTAGGGGGAATCAGCCCCAGCATTTT.

This chain uses TRBV11-3 with TRBJ2-3; 9 bases are shared with TRBD1. The CDR3 covers 15 residues. In germline, CDR1 is SGHNT, CDR2 YENEEA. V shed 5 bases and J 4 bases; nucleotides not matched to a gene: 7. The CDR3 coding sequence is TGTGCCAGCAGCCCCCGGACAGGGGCGGCAGATACGCAGTATTTT. This gives the protein CASSPRTGAADTQYF.

As DNA, the CDR3 is TGTGCCAGCACGTACGGGTCTAACTATGGCTACACCTTC. Encoded protein: CASTYGSNYGYTF. This chain joins TRBV6-6 and TRBJ1-2; D is ambiguous. V lost 7 bases, J lost 0 bases, and 9 bases lay in between. Looked up from germline, CDR1 is MNHNY and CDR2 is SVGAGI (reference sequence). The CDR3 has 13 residues.

This chain uses TRBV27 with TRBJ2-7; D is unclear. This CDR3 spans 14 amino acids. Per the germline V gene, CDR1 is MNHEY and CDR2 is SMNVEV (reference sequence). V dropped 3 bases and J dropped 3 bases, with 12 bases sitting between them. The DNA of the CDR3 is TGTGCCAGCAGTTTGAACACAGTAAACTACGAGCAGTACTTC. Residues: CASSLNTVNYEQYF.

The chain couples TRBV5-5 to TRBJ1-1; no clear D gene. The CDR3 sequence is 15 residues long. Trimming took off 5 bases at V and 0 bases at J, with 14 bases between the two ends. The germline gives CDR1 SGHKS, CDR2 YYEKEE (reference sequence). The CDR3 nucleotides are TGTGCCAGCAGACCGAGGGAGGGTTTGAACACTGAAGCTTTCTTT. Residues: CASRPREGLNTEAFF.

The CDR3 protein is CATSRDLQGYGYTF. The CDR3 DNA reads as TGTGCCACCAGCAGAGATCTTCAGGGTTATGGCTACACCTTC. The chain uses TRBV15 and TRBJ1-2; tentatively, D is TRBD1 (5 bases). This CDR3 is 14 amino acids long. Germline V gene data show CDR1 as LNHNV and CDR2 as YYDKDF (reference sequence). Trimming left V 0 bases short and J 5 bases short, with 10 bases between. The full variable domain, completed using reference TRBV15 and TRBJ1-2, is DAMVIQNPRYQVTQFGKPVTLSCSQTLNHNVMYWYQQKSSQAPKLLFHYYDKDFNNEADTPDNFQSRRPNTSFCFLDIRSPGLGDTAMYLCATSRDLQGYGYTFGSGTRLTVV.

The V gene is TRBV6-2 or TRBV6-3, the J gene TRBJ2-1, with TRBD1 matching over 10 bases. The CDR3 has 16 amino acids. The trim removed 6 bases at V and 7 bases at J, leaving 12 bases unmatched. Germline assignment: CDR1 MNHEY and CDR2 SVGEGT. The CDR3, as DNA: TGTGCCAGCAGCTTCCCAGGGACAGGGGTTTGGAATGAGCAGTTCTTC. This translates into CASSFPGTGVWNEQFF.

Only one count was recorded for this clone. The V call is TRBV12-3 or TRBV12-4, the J call TRBJ2-7; D is ambiguous. CDR3 length: 12 residues. The germline V and J ends were trimmed by 5 bases and 3 bases, with 8 bases remaining between them. The CDR3: CASSRSGYEQYF. The CDR3 DNA follows: TGTGCCAGCAGTCGTTCGGGCTACGAGCAGTACTTC.

The chain couples TRBV10-3 to TRBJ1-1; 7 nucleotides agree with TRBD1. Germline CDR1 and CDR2: ENHRY and SYGVKD. CDR3 length equals 15 residues. V shed 3 bases and J 2 bases; nucleotides not matched to a gene: 6. CDR3 sequence reads: CAISDAGTANTEAFF. CDR3 in DNA: TGTGCCATCAGTGATGCCGGGACAGCTAACACTGAAGCTTTCTTT.

This chain links TRBV2 with TRBJ2-3; TRBD2 matches 7 bases. The germline V gene encodes CDR1 SNHLY and CDR2 FYNNEI. The CDR3 runs to 14 residues. J gave up 2 bases and V 6 bases, and 5 bases lay outside the gene matches. This CDR3 reads CASRLAVNTDTQYF. The CDR3 nucleotides read TGTGCCAGCAGGCTAGCGGTCAACACAGATACGCAGTATTTT.

The chain couples TRBV4-1 to TRBJ1-3; D perhaps matches TRBD1 (5 bases). The CDR3 extends over 14 amino acids. Germline loops: CDR1 MGHRA, CDR2 YSYEKL. Between the trimmed V and J ends, which lost 3 bases and 2 bases, there was a span of 8 bases. The CDR3 is CASSQGQTGNTIYF. CDR3 DNA sequence: TGCGCCAGCAGCCAGGGGCAAACTGGAAACACCATATATTTT.

V gene TRBV29-1 combines with J gene TRBJ1-2, with D possibly matching TRBD1 (6 bases). V shed 2 bases and J shed 4 bases, with 14 bases lying between them. CDR1 and CDR2 from the germline V gene are SQVTM and ANQGSEA. The CDR3 sequence is 14 residues long. CDR3 sequence reads: CSVERPGQTYGYTF. CDR3 sequence (DNA): TGCAGCGTTGAACGACCAGGACAGACCTATGGCTACACCTTC.

This clone was seen ten or more times. The rearrangement links TRBV2 to TRBJ1-4, with 8 bases that match TRBD1. The CDR3 extends over 14 amino acids. V lost 5 bases, J lost 7 bases, and 6 bases stayed unmatched. The V gene's germline CDR1 is SNHLY and CDR2 FYNNEI. This chain's CDR3 is CASSLGQGSEKLFF. CDR3 DNA sequence: TGTGCCAGCAGTCTCGGACAGGGTAGTGAAAAACTGTTTTTT.

This rearrangement joins TRBV5-8 to TRBJ1-6, with 8 bases lining up with TRBD1. V lost 4 bases and J lost 6; bases outside the gene matches: 15. Germline CDR1 and CDR2: SGHTS and YDEGEE. CDR3 size: 18 residues. The CDR3 is CASSPNLGQGARNSPLHF. The CDR3 DNA reads as TGTGCCAGCAGCCCAAACTTGGGGCAGGGGGCGCGTAATTCACCCCTCCACTTT.

This chain connects TRBV6-5 to TRBJ1-1, with D possibly TRBD1 on 5 matching bases. Trimming cost V 2 bases and J 0 bases, with 13 bases left between them. This CDR3 region has 16 residues. Germline CDR1 MNHEY, CDR2 SVGAGI. The CDR3 DNA follows: TGTGCCAGCAGTTACGTCTCTGGGGCTTTGAACACTGAAGCTTTCTTT. It yields the protein CASSYVSGALNTEAFF.

The V call is TRBV7-2, the J call TRBJ2-7; TRBD1 is a possible D gene (6 bases). V was cut by 1 base and J by 1 base, with 14 bases left in between. There are 16 residues in the CDR3. Germline V gene lookup returns CDR1 SGHTA and CDR2 FQGNSA. In nucleotides, the CDR3 is TGTGCCAGCAGCTTAGAGGGGACACACCCTTCCTACGAGCAGTACTTC. Its translation: CASSLEGTHPSYEQYF.

The V and J genes are TRBV29-1 and TRBJ1-2, with D unresolved. The CDR3 sequence is 14 residues long. Germline V gene lookup returns CDR1 SQVTM and CDR2 ANQGSEA. Trimming took 3 bases from V and 5 from J, leaving 16 bases between them. As DNA, the CDR3 is TGCAGCGTTGATGGAGCAGCGCGGGGATATGGCTACACCTTC. This gives the protein CSVDGAARGYGYTF.

The chain uses TRBV7-2 and TRBJ1-2; D uncertain. The germline V gene encodes CDR1 SGHTA and CDR2 FQGNSA. Trimming removed 2 bases at V and 0 bases at J, with 7 bases between. The CDR3 has 14 amino acids. The DNA of the CDR3 is TGTGCCAGCAGCTTAATTGCAGCTAACTATGGCTACACCTTC. This encodes CASSLIAANYGYTF.

In its sample, this clone was seen once. In the same sample, other DNA sequences code for this CDR3. The chain combines TRBV20-1 with TRBJ1-2; D call uncertain. Trimming pared 1 base from V and 6 bases from J, leaving 6 bases between. This CDR3 contains 11 residues. Germline CDR1 DFQATT, CDR2 SNEGSKA (reference sequence). CDR3 sequence reads: CSARAGDGYTF. For the CDR3, the DNA is TGCAGTGCTAGAGCCGGGGATGGCTACACCTTC.

V and J are TRBV29-1 and TRBJ2-3; 13 bases line up with TRBD2. Per germline, CDR1 SQVTM and CDR2 ANQGSEA. Trimming took 5 bases from V and 3 from J; bases not matched to a gene: 14. This CDR3 comprises 18 residues. Here the CDR3 reads CSVRGLAGTPLGTDTQYF. The CDR3 nucleotides read TGCAGCGTTAGGGGACTAGCGGGGACTCCCTTGGGGACAGATACGCAGTATTTT.

J is TRBJ2-3 and V is TRBV21-1; the table assigns TRBD2, which was not confirmed against the DNA. TRBV21-1 is assigned pseudogene status. This CDR3 region has 18 residues. The CDR3 DNA sequence: TGTGCCAGCAGCTCCCGCCCTTCACTAGCGGGATCGGCAGATACGCAGTATTTT. It yields the protein CASSSRPSLAGSADTQYF.

This clone was found once. The gene calls are TRBV29-1 and TRBJ2-3, with D possibly being TRBD2 (6 bases). The CDR3 runs to 16 residues. Per the germline V gene, CDR1 is SQVTM and CDR2 is ANQGSEA. V was shortened by 7 bases and J by 2 bases, with 22 bases between the two germline ends. The CDR3 sequence: CSAPASRGSLTDTQYF. CDR3 nucleotide sequence: TGCAGCGCGCCGGCATCTCGGGGGTCTCTCACAGATACGCAGTATTTT.